This paragraph reports one TCR beta chain. This sample is part of a study of blood T cell repertoires in COVID-19. The assay was immunoSEQ multiplex PCR, and TCRdb's table has in-frame clones only and misses some. There are about 52,000 clones in the sample; around 88% occur only once, and just under 25% lies in the top ten. Deletions cut 3 bases from V and 5 bases from J, with 7 bases between. The CDR3 is made up of 12 amino acids. Germline V gene data show CDR1 as LGHDT and CDR2 as YNNKEL (reference sequence). Sequenced input: peripheral blood. The rearrangement links TRBV3-1 (or the pseudogene TRBV3-2) to TRBJ2-5, with D unresolved. The origin of this receptor is a woman older than 75 with acute or convalescent COVID-19. The CDR3 spells CASSHQVETQYF. CDR3 DNA sequence: TGTGCCAGCAGCCACCAGGTGGAGACCCAGTACTTC.